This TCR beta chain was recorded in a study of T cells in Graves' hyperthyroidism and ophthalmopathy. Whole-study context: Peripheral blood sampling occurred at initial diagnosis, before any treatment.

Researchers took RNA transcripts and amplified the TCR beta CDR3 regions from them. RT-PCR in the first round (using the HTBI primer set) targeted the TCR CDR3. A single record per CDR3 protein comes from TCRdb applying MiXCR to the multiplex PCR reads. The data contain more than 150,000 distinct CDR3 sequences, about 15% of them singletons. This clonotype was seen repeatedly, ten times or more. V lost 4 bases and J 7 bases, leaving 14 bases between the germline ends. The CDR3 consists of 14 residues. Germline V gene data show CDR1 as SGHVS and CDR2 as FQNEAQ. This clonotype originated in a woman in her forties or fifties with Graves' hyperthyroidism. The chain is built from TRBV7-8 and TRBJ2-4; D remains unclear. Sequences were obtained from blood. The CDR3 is CASSSVPSRNIQYF. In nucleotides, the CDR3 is TGTGCCAGCAGCTCCGTCCCTTCCCGGAACATTCAGTACTTC.